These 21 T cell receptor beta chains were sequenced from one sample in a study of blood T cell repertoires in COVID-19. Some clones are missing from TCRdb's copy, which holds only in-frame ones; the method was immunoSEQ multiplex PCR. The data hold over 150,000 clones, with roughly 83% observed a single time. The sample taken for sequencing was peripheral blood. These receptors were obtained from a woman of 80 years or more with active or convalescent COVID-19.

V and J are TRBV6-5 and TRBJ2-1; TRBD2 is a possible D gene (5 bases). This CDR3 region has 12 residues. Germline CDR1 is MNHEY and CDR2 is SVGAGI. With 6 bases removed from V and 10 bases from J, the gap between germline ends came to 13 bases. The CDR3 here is CASSYLGGEQFF. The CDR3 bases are TGTGCCAGCAGCTACCTCGGCGGGGAGCAGTTCTTC.

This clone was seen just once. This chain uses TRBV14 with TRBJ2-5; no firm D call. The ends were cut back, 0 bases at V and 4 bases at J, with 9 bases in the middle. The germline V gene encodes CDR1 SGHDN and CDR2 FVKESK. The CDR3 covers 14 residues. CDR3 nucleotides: TGTGCCAGCAGCCAAGATTCGCTAGTAGAGACCCAGTACTTC. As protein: CASSQDSLVETQYF. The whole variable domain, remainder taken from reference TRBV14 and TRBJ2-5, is EAGVTQFPSHSVIEKGQTVTLRCDPISGHDNLYWYRRVMGKEIKFLLHFVKESKQDESGMPNNRFLAERTGGTYSTLKVQPAELEDSGVYFCASSQDSLVETQYFGPGTRLLVL.

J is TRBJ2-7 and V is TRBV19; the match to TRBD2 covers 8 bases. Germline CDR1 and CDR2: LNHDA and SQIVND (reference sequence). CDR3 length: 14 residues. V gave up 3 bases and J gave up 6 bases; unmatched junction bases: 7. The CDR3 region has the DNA TGTGCCAGTAGTATTCAAGGACTAGCTTCCGAGCAGTACTTC. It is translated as CASSIQGLASEQYF.

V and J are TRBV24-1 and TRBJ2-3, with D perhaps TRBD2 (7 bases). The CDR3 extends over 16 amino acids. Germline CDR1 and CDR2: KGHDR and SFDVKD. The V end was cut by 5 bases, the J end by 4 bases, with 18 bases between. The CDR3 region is CATSGGGSRGSDTQYF. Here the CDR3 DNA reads TGTGCCACCAGTGGGGGGGGCTCAAGGGGTTCAGATACGCAGTATTTT.

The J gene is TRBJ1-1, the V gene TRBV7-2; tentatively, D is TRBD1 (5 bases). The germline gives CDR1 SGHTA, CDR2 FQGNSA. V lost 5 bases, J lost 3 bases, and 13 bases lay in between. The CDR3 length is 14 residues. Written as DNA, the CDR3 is TGTGCCAGCAGCCGTCGCGGGGGGTACACTGAAGCTTTCTTT. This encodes CASSRRGGYTEAFF.

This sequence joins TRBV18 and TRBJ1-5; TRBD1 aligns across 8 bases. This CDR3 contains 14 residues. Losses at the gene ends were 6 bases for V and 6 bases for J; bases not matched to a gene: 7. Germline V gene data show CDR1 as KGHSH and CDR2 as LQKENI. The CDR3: CASSPDRASQPQHF. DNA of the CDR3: TGTGCCAGCTCCCCGGACAGGGCCAGTCAGCCCCAGCATTTT. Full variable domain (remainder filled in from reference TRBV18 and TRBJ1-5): NAGVMQNPRHLVRRRGQEARLRCSPMKGHSHVYWYRQLPEEGLKFMVYLQKENIIDESGMPKERFSAEFPKEGPSILRIQQVVRGDSAAYFCASSPDRASQPQHFGDGTRLSIL.

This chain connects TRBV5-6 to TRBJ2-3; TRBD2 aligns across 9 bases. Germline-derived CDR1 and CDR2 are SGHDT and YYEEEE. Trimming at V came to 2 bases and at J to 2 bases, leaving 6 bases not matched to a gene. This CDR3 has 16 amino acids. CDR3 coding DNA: TGTGCCAGCAGCTTCCCTAGCGGGGTCTCCACAGATACGCAGTATTTT. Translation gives CASSFPSGVSTDTQYF.

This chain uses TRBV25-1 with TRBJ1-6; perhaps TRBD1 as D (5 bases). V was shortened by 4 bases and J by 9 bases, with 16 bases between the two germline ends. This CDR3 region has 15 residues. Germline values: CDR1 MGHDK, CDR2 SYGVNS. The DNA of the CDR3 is TGTGCCAGCAGTGGCTCCCGGGGGGAGGGTTCACCCCTCCACTTT. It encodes CASSGSRGEGSPLHF.

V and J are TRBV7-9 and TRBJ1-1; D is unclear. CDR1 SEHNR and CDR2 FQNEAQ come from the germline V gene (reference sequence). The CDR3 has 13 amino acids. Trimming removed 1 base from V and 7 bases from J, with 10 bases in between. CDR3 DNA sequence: TGTGCCAGCAGCTTAGGGGAGTACTTTGAAGCTTTCTTT. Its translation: CASSLGEYFEAFF.

The CDR3: CASSFLQGREQYF. CDR3 DNA sequence: TGTGCCAGCAGTTTCCTCCAGGGCAGGGAGCAGTACTTC. The rearrangement uses TRBV12-3 or TRBV12-4 and TRBJ2-7; the D gene is possibly TRBD1 (5 bases). V was clipped by 3 bases and J by 7 bases, with 13 bases between them. The CDR3 has 13 residues.

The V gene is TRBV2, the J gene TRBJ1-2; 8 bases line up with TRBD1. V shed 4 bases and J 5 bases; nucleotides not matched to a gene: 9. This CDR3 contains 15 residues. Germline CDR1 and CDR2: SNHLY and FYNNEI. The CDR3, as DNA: TGTGCCAGCAGTGTTACCGGACAGGGAAGTTATGGCTACACCTTC. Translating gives CASSVTGQGSYGYTF.

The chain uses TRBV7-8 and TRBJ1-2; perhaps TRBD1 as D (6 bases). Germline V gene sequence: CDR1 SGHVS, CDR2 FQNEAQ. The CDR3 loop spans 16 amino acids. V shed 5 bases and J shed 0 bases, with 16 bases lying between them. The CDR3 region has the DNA TGTGCCAGCAGCGTCGACGTAGGGGGAGCTAACTATGGCTACACCTTC. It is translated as CASSVDVGGANYGYTF. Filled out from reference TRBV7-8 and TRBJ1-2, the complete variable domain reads GAGVSQSPRYKVAKRGQDVALRCDPISGHVSLFWYQQALGQGPEFLTYFQNEAQLDKSGLPSDRFFAERPEGSVSTLKIQRTQQEDSAVYLCASSVDVGGANYGYTFGSGTRLTVV.

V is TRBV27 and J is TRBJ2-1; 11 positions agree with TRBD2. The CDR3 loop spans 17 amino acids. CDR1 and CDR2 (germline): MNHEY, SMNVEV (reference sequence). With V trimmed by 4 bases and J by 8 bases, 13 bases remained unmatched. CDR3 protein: CASSSRSSGGPMDEQFF. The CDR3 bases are TGTGCCAGCAGTTCCCGATCTAGCGGGGGGCCGATGGATGAGCAGTTCTTC.

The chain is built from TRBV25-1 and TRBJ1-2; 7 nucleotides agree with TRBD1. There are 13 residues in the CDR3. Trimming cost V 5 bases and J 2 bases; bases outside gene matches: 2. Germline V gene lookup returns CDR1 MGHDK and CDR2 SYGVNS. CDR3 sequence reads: CASSRTGNYGYTF. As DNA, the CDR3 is TGTGCCAGCAGTCGGACAGGCAACTATGGCTACACCTTC.

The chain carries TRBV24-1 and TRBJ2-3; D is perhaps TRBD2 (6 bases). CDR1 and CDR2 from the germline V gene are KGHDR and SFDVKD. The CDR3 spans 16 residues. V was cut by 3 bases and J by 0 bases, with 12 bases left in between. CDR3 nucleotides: TGTGCCACCAGTGATGGGGCCGCGGGGAGCACAGATACGCAGTATTTT. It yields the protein CATSDGAAGSTDTQYF.

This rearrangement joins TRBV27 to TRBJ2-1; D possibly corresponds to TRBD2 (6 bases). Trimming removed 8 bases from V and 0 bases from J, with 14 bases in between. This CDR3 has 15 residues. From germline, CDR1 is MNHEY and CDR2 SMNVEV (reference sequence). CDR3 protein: CASRYSGPSYNEQFF. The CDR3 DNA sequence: TGTGCCAGCCGCTACAGCGGGCCCTCCTACAATGAGCAGTTCTTC.

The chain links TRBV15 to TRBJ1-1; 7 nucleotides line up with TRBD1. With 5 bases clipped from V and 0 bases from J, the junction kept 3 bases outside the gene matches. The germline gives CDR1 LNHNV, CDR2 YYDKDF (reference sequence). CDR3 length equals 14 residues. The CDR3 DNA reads TGTGCCACCAGCTGGGGACAGATGAACACTGAAGCTTTCTTT. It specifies CATSWGQMNTEAFF.

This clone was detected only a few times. The CDR3: CSVRGDRAGEGTQYF. In nucleotides, the CDR3 is TGCAGCGTCCGGGGGGACAGGGCGGGAGAGGGTACGCAGTATTTT. V is TRBV29-1 and J is TRBJ2-3; 9 bases align to TRBD1. Losses at the gene ends were 6 bases for V and 8 bases for J; bases not matched to a gene: 15. Germline loops: CDR1 SQVTM, CDR2 ANQGSEA. The CDR3 consists of 15 residues.

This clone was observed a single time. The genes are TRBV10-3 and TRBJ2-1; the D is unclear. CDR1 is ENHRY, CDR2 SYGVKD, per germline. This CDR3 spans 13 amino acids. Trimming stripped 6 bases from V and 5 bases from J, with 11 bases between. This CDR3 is CAISPEENNEQFF. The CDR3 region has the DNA TGTGCCATCAGCCCCGAGGAAAACAATGAGCAGTTCTTC.

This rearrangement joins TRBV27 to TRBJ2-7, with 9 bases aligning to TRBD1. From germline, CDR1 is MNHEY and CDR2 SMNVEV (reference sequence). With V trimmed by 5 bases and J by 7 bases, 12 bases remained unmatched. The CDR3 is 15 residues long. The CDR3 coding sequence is TGTGCCAGCAGTACCCTCGGGACAGGGTCATCGGAGCAGTACTTC. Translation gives CASSTLGTGSSEQYF.

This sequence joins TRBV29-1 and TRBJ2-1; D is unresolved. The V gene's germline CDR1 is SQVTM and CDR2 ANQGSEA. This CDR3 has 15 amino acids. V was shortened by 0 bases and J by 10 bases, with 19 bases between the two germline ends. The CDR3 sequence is CSVEEVPVIPWEQFF. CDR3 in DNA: TGCAGCGTTGAAGAGGTGCCAGTAATTCCATGGGAGCAGTTCTTC.